These 12 T cell receptor beta chains were sequenced from one sample in a study of cytomegalovirus exposure and HLA in healthy donors. Profiled with immunoSEQ multiplex PCR; TCRdb holds only in-frame clones, not every one. The table shows 60,000 to 75,000 clones, with 85% to 95% occurring only once. Source material: PBMCs. The receptors were gathered from a woman between 18 and 29 years old in good health and CMV-seropositive.

The chain recombines TRBV28 with TRBJ2-7; 10 positions match TRBD2. The J segment lost 4 bases and the V segment lost 5 bases, leaving 8 bases of the junction unmatched. Looked up from germline, CDR1 is MDHEN and CDR2 is SYDVKM. CDR3 length equals 15 residues. The CDR3 DNA follows: TGTGCCAGCAGTCCTCCGGGACTAGCGTTTTACGAGCAGTACTTC. It is translated as CASSPPGLAFYEQYF.

The chain carries TRBV4-2 and TRBJ1-5, with D possibly TRBD1 on 6 matching bases. Germline CDR1 reads LGHNA; CDR2 reads YNFKEQ. CDR3 size: 15 residues. The germline V and J ends were trimmed by 2 bases and 6 bases, with 14 bases remaining between them. The CDR3 reads CASSQIAGAGQPQHF. CDR3 bases: TGTGCCAGCAGCCAAATAGCGGGGGCAGGTCAGCCCCAGCATTTT.

V gene TRBV28 combines with J gene TRBJ1-6; TRBD1 agrees at 9 bases. Germline trimming cut 4 bases from V and 7 bases from J; bases unmatched to any gene: 8. The germline V gene encodes CDR1 MDHEN and CDR2 SYDVKM. This CDR3 comprises 16 residues. The CDR3 loop is CASSSRDRAGNSPLHF. CDR3 coding DNA: TGTGCCAGCAGTTCCCGGGACAGGGCAGGAAATTCACCCCTCCACTTT.

The chain carries TRBV5-4 and TRBJ2-7; D may be TRBD1 (6 bases). Trimming took 2 bases from V and 6 from J, leaving 15 bases between them. The CDR3 loop spans 14 amino acids. CDR1 SGHNT and CDR2 YYREEE come from the germline V gene (reference sequence). Written as DNA, the CDR3 is TGTGCCAGCAGCTTCCAGGGGTCTAGGGGCGAGCAGTACTTC. The encoded protein is CASSFQGSRGEQYF.

The chain links TRBV18 to TRBJ2-7; possibly TRBD2 for D (6 bases). The CDR3 totals 14 residues. Germline loops: CDR1 KGHSH, CDR2 LQKENI. V lost 2 bases to trimming and J lost 4 bases, with 12 bases between them. The DNA for the CDR3 is TGTGCCAGCTCACCAACGGGACTTATTTACGAGCAGTACTTC. Amino acid sequence: CASSPTGLIYEQYF.

The chain carries TRBV5-1 and TRBJ2-7; 7 bases are shared with TRBD1. CDR1 and CDR2 (germline): SGHRS, YFSETQ. The J segment lost 0 bases and the V segment lost 7 bases, leaving 7 bases of the junction unmatched. The CDR3 contains 14 residues. CDR3 protein: CASAQGTYSYEQYF. CDR3 sequence (DNA): TGCGCCAGCGCACAGGGGACCTACTCCTACGAGCAGTACTTC. The full variable domain, with the rest looked up from reference TRBV5-1 and TRBJ2-7, is KAGVTQTPRYLIKTRGQQVTLSCSPISGHRSVSWYQQTPGQGLQFLFEYFSETQRNKGNFPGRFSGRQFSNSRSEMNVSTLELGDSALYLCASAQGTYSYEQYFGPGTRLTVT.

The rearrangement joins TRBV28 to TRBJ2-5; 7 nucleotides line up with TRBD2. V lost 3 bases to trimming and J lost 6 bases; unmatched junction nucleotides: 13. The CDR3 is 16 amino acids. CDR1 and CDR2 (germline): MDHEN, SYDVKM. The DNA for the CDR3 is TGTGCCAGCAGTTTCGATAGTAGGGGAGGGTTAAAGACCCAGTACTTC. Translating gives CASSFDSRGGLKTQYF.

The chain employs TRBV9 and TRBJ1-1; D call uncertain. The ends were cut back, 3 bases at V and 4 bases at J, with 16 bases in the middle. Germline V gives CDR1 SGDLS, CDR2 YYNGEE. The CDR3 has 15 residues. In DNA form, the CDR3 reads TGTGCCAGCAGCGGTTCGAGGGCGCGGGGCACTGAAGCTTTCTTT. This translates into CASSGSRARGTEAFF. Combining the CDR3 with reference TRBV9 and TRBJ1-1 gives the whole variable domain DSGVTQTPKHLITATGQRVTLRCSPRSGDLSVYWYQQSLDQGLQFLIQYYNGEERAKGNILERFSAQQFPDLHSELNLSSLELGDSALYFCASSGSRARGTEAFFGQGTRLTVV.

J is TRBJ2-3 and V is TRBV9; 12 nucleotides agree with TRBD2. The CDR3 is made up of 18 amino acids. The germline V gene has CDR1 SGDLS and CDR2 YYNGEE. J was trimmed by 3 bases and V by 3 bases; bases with no gene match: 11. CDR3 nucleotide sequence: TGTGCCAGCAGCGCACCTGCTAGCGGGAGGGGTGGTACAGATACGCAGTATTTT. Translation gives CASSAPASGRGGTDTQYF.

This chain connects TRBV19 to TRBJ2-2, with TRBD2 matching over 11 bases. This CDR3 contains 18 residues. Trimming removed 6 bases from V and 10 bases from J; junction bases left unmatched: 19. Germline CDR1 LNHDA, CDR2 SQIVND (reference sequence). The CDR3 here is CASSDGGLAGGPVEELFF. CDR3 nucleotides: TGTGCCAGTAGCGATGGGGGGTTAGCGGGAGGGCCGGTTGAGGAGCTGTTTTTT. Full variable domain (rest looked up from reference TRBV19 and TRBJ2-2): DGGITQSPKYLFRKEGQNVTLSCEQNLNHDAMYWYRQDPGQGLRLIYYSQIVNDFQKGDIAEGYSVSREKKESFPLTVTSAQKNPTAFYLCASSDGGLAGGPVEELFFGEGSRLTVL.

This clone appeared a single time. The J gene is TRBJ2-2, the V gene TRBV4-3; 8 bases align to TRBD1. From germline, CDR1 is LGHNA and CDR2 YSLEER. The ends lost 3 bases at V and 5 bases at J; junction bases unmatched: 5. CDR3 size: 15 residues. CDR3 residues: CASSQGTGKTGELFF. The CDR3 DNA follows: TGCGCCAGCAGCCAGGGGACAGGAAAGACCGGGGAGCTGTTTTTT.

This chain connects TRBV4-1 to TRBJ2-7; TRBD2 might be the D (5 bases). The CDR3 has 16 amino acids. Germline values: CDR1 MGHRA, CDR2 YSYEKL. V gave up 2 bases and J gave up 2 bases, with 16 bases separating them. CDR3 sequence: CASSQLALGAAYEQYF. The CDR3 region has the DNA TGCGCCAGCAGCCAACTTGCCCTGGGAGCAGCCTACGAGCAGTACTTC.